Below, 21 T cell receptor beta chains from the same sample are listed, as sequenced in a study of beta chain features in type 1 diabetes. What was sequenced were expressed TCRB transcripts, since all of the isolated RNA had been reverse transcribed. TCRdb's copy holds only in-frame clones and misses some; the assay was immunoSEQ multiplex PCR. The sample holds under 900,000 clones; 17% are singletons and the top ten take 0.023%. The specimen was naive CD4+ T cells from blood. The receptors come from a woman aged 18-35 years in good health.

Only a few counts were recorded for this clone. The gene calls are TRBV7-9 and TRBJ2-1; possibly TRBD2 for D (5 bases). Germline V gene lookup returns CDR1 SEHNR and CDR2 FQNEAQ (reference sequence). This CDR3 comprises 16 residues. Trimming pared 1 base from V and 2 bases from J, leaving 12 bases between. CDR3 bases: TGTGCCAGCAGCTTAGAACTAGTAACGACCTACAATGAGCAGTTCTTC. It yields the protein CASSLELVTTYNEQFF.

The chain recombines TRBV25-1 with TRBJ1-1, with D possibly matching TRBD1 (6 bases). The CDR3 runs to 13 residues. Germline V gives CDR1 MGHDK, CDR2 SYGVNS. Trimming took off 0 bases at V and 8 bases at J, with 10 bases between the two ends. CDR3 in amino acids: CASSEYGGHEAFF. The DNA for the CDR3 is TGTGCCAGCAGTGAATATGGGGGGCACGAAGCTTTCTTT.

This clone was counted between two and nine times. This chain links TRBV6-5 with TRBJ1-1; tentatively, D is TRBD1 (6 bases). Germline-derived CDR1 and CDR2 are MNHEY and SVGAGI. Trimming took 0 bases from V and 11 from J, leaving 13 bases between them. The CDR3 covers 13 residues. CDR3: CASSYSIPGAAFF. The CDR3 DNA is TGTGCCAGCAGTTACTCGATACCAGGGGCGGCTTTCTTT.

A remark on this clone: This sample also contains other DNA sequences that code for the same CDR3. The CDR3 loop reads CASSRSDTQYF. The CDR3 bases are TGTGCCAGCAGTCGATCAGATACGCAGTATTTT. The chain uses TRBV7-9 and TRBJ2-3; D is uncertain. V gave up 6 bases and J gave up 4 bases, with 5 bases separating them. CDR3 length: 11 amino acids. Germline loops: CDR1 SEHNR, CDR2 FQNEAQ (reference sequence).

This clone was found a few times. The J gene is TRBJ1-3, the V gene TRBV2; D is possibly TRBD1 (5 bases). The CDR3 loop spans 17 amino acids. Trimming removed 2 bases at V and 0 bases at J, with 14 bases between. Germline CDR1 is SNHLY and CDR2 is FYNNEI. CDR3 sequence reads: CASSERGDTRSGNTIYF. In nucleotides, the CDR3 is TGTGCCAGCAGTGAAAGGGGCGACACACGCTCTGGAAACACCATATATTTT. Using reference TRBV2 and TRBJ1-3 for the parts outside the CDR3, the full variable domain is EPEVTQTPSHQVTQMGQEVILRCVPISNHLYFYWYRQILGQKVEFLVSFYNNEISEKSEIFDDQFSVERPDGSNFTLKIRSTKLEDSAMYFCASSERGDTRSGNTIYFGEGSWLTVV.

The chain recombines TRBV7-9 with TRBJ2-1; D is perhaps TRBD1 (6 bases). The CDR3 is 19 residues long. CDR1 is SEHNR, CDR2 FQNEAQ, per germline (reference sequence). The ends were cut back, 5 bases at V and 0 bases at J, with 23 bases in the middle. The DNA for the CDR3 is TGTGCCAGCAGCCCCCTGAGGGGGACCGATTCAAGCTCCTACAATGAGCAGTTCTTC. It encodes CASSPLRGTDSSSYNEQFF.

The V call is TRBV4-1, the J call TRBJ2-4, with TRBD1 as a possible D gene (5 bases). The CDR3 has 16 amino acids. From germline, CDR1 is MGHRA and CDR2 YSYEKL. V dropped 1 base and J dropped 1 base, with 11 bases sitting between them. The CDR3 sequence: CASSQVGRVAKNIQYF. The CDR3 DNA is TGCGCCAGCAGCCAAGTGGGCAGGGTGGCCAAAAACATTCAGTACTTC.

The gene calls are TRBV7-2 and TRBJ1-4; 8 nucleotides match TRBD1. The V gene's germline CDR1 is SGHTA and CDR2 FQGNSA. V dropped 5 bases and J dropped 12; count of bases not matched to a gene: 8. The CDR3 is 13 amino acids. The CDR3 sequence is CASSLDREGELFF. The CDR3, as DNA: TGTGCCAGCAGCCTGGACAGGGAAGGTGAACTGTTTTTT.

A few counts support this clone. V gene TRBV7-2 combines with J gene TRBJ2-7; 9 nucleotides match TRBD2. The J segment lost 4 bases and the V segment lost 3 bases, leaving 7 bases of the junction unmatched. The length of the CDR3 is 15 residues. Germline V gene data show CDR1 as SGHTA and CDR2 as FQGNSA. CDR3 amino acids: CASSFFASGTYEQYF. As DNA, the CDR3 is TGTGCCAGCAGCTTCTTCGCTAGCGGGACTTACGAGCAGTACTTC.

The chain is built from TRBV7-9 and TRBJ2-3; D uncertain. Deletions cut 5 bases from V and 4 bases from J, with 13 bases between. Germline assignment: CDR1 SEHNR and CDR2 FQNEAQ (reference sequence). CDR3 length: 14 residues. As DNA, the CDR3 is TGTGCCAGCAGCGCAATCCCTCTAGCAGATACGCAGTATTTT. Protein: CASSAIPLADTQYF.

In its sample, this clone was seen a few times. V and J are TRBV5-4 and TRBJ2-1; 7 bases are a match to TRBD1. The germline V gene has CDR1 SGHNT and CDR2 YYREEE (reference sequence). The CDR3 length is 12 residues. The V segment lost 6 bases and the J segment 6 bases; nucleotides outside the gene matches: 3. CDR3 amino acids: CASTGTVNEQFF. The CDR3, as DNA: TGTGCCAGCACCGGGACAGTCAATGAGCAGTTCTTC.

A few counts support this clone. The rearrangement links TRBV7-3 to TRBJ2-7, with D perhaps matching TRBD1 or TRBD2 (5 bases each). V shed 5 bases and J shed 6 bases, with 17 bases lying between them. CDR3 length equals 14 residues. Germline V CDR1 and CDR2: SGHTA, FQGTGA. The CDR3 loop is CASSQIPGTTEQYF. The CDR3 coding sequence is TGTGCCAGCAGCCAGATCCCCGGGACGACCGAGCAGTACTTC.

This clone has just a few counts. The CDR3 DNA reads TGTGCCAGCTCACAGAGTACCCAAGAGACCCAGTACTTC. This encodes CASSQSTQETQYF. The chain combines TRBV18 with TRBJ2-5, with unresolved D. Trimming took 4 bases from V and 1 from J, leaving 7 bases between them. Germline V CDR1 and CDR2: KGHSH, LQKENI. This CDR3 is built from 13 residues.

V is TRBV15 and J is TRBJ1-4; D is undetermined. The CDR3 loop spans 13 amino acids. V shed 2 bases and J shed 10 bases, with 11 bases lying between them. Germline CDR1 and CDR2: LNHNV and YYDKDF (reference sequence). The CDR3 nucleotides are TGTGCCACCAGCAGATGGGATCGGGGAAAACTGTTTTTT. Translation: CATSRWDRGKLFF.

The chain links TRBV29-1 to TRBJ2-5; TRBD1 aligns across 8 bases. This CDR3 comprises 12 residues. V shed 4 bases and J 4 bases; nucleotides not matched to a gene: 2. From germline, CDR1 is SQVTM and CDR2 ANQGSEA. The CDR3 loop reads CSVVGTGETQYF. CDR3 nucleotide sequence: TGCAGCGTTGTGGGGACAGGAGAGACCCAGTACTTC.

In nucleotides, the CDR3 is TGTGCCAGTAGTATGGGGGAAACCAGATACGAGCAGTACTTC. It is translated as CASSMGETRYEQYF. J is TRBJ2-7 and V is TRBV19; D is possibly TRBD1 or TRBD2 (5 bases each). The CDR3 length is 14 residues. The V and J ends lost 3 bases and 4 bases respectively, with 13 bases between them. CDR1 is LNHDA, CDR2 SQIVND, per germline (reference sequence).

This clone was seen a handful of times. The rearrangement uses TRBV28 and TRBJ2-7, with D uncertain. The CDR3 consists of 12 residues. Per germline, CDR1 MDHEN and CDR2 SYDVKM. Trimming pared 5 bases from V and 2 bases from J, leaving 7 bases between. The CDR3 here is CASSVAAYEQYF. CDR3 nucleotide sequence: TGTGCCAGCAGTGTGGCAGCCTACGAGCAGTACTTC.

The CDR3 coding sequence is TGTGCCAGCAGCGACAGGACAGGGGGGATCCATGGCTACACCTTC. Its translation: CASSDRTGGIHGYTF. The chain couples TRBV7-9 to TRBJ1-2; TRBD1 matches 10 bases. Germline trimming cut 5 bases from V and 6 bases from J; bases unmatched to any gene: 9. The CDR3 totals 15 residues. Germline V gives CDR1 SEHNR, CDR2 FQNEAQ (reference sequence).

V gene TRBV10-3 combines with J gene TRBJ2-1, with D possibly TRBD1 on 5 matching bases. The V end lost 3 bases, the J end lost 5 bases, and 11 bases lay between the germline ends. CDR1 and CDR2 (germline): ENHRY, SYGVKD. The CDR3 sequence is 14 residues long. The CDR3 bases are TGTGCCATCAGTGACGCCAGGGATAACAATGAGCAGTTCTTC. Its translation: CAISDARDNNEQFF.

This clone was seen more than once but under ten times. The identical CDR3 is also encoded by other nucleotide sequences in the sample. The CDR3 reads CASRGDTDTQYF. For the CDR3, the DNA is TGTGCCAGCAGGGGCGACACAGATACGCAGTATTTT. This rearrangement joins TRBV2 to TRBJ2-3, with no clear D. V was pared by 6 bases and J by 2 bases, with 6 bases between. Germline values: CDR1 SNHLY, CDR2 FYNNEI. There are 12 residues in the CDR3. The full variable domain, in which reference TRBV2 and TRBJ2-3 provide the parts outside the CDR3, is EPEVTQTPSHQVTQMGQEVILRCVPISNHLYFYWYRQILGQKVEFLVSFYNNEISEKSEIFDDQFSVERPDGSNFTLKIRSTKLEDSAMYFCASRGDTDTQYFGPGTRLTVL.

This clone was counted only a few times. This chain links TRBV27 with TRBJ2-4; D call uncertain. CDR3 length: 14 residues. Germline V gene sequence: CDR1 MNHEY, CDR2 SMNVEV (reference sequence). The V and J ends lost 2 bases and 8 bases respectively, with 13 bases between them. The CDR3 protein is CASSLKLSRDIQYF. CDR3 DNA: TGTGCCAGCAGTTTAAAACTTTCCCGAGACATTCAGTACTTC.